Listed here are 30 T cell receptor beta chains from one sample, sequenced in a study of regulatory T cells in long-lasting Graves disease. Time point meaning: newly diagnosed GD, antithyroid drugs for less than 3 months. PBMC-extracted RNA yielded the TCR library. Investigators prepared the TCR beta libraries by applying iRepertoire HTBI primers and Arm-PCR of CDR3 regions. MiXCR, run by TCRdb on the multiplex PCR reads, gives a single entry per CDR3 protein. The sample lists over 400,000 distinct CDR3 sequences, 14% occurring once. These data were likewise used in another study, on T cells in Graves' hyperthyroidism and ophthalmopathy.

Sequenced here: peripheral blood mononuclear cells (PBMCs), sampled at new diagnosis, from a patient treated with antithyroid drugs. The receptors were sampled from a woman between 50 and 59 years old with Graves disease.

This clonotype was recorded many times. The chain combines TRBV5-1 with TRBJ1-2; 7 bases agree with TRBD1. J was trimmed by 8 bases and V by 4 bases; bases with no gene match: 11. CDR3 length equals 14 residues. Germline assignment: CDR1 SGHRS and CDR2 YFSETQ. The CDR3: CASSLTWDSRGYTF. CDR3 DNA: TGCGCCAGCAGCCTGACCTGGGACAGCCGGGGCTACACCTTC.

This clonotype was counted many times. This chain uses TRBV12-3 or TRBV12-4 with TRBJ2-3; weak D call: TRBD1 (5 bases). The CDR3 extends over 15 amino acids. Between the trimmed V and J ends, which lost 1 base and 7 bases, there was a span of 15 bases. The CDR3 coding sequence is TGTGCCAGCAGTTTAGGGACGGATTCAGGGAATACGCAGTATTTT. It encodes CASSLGTDSGNTQYF.

This clonotype occurred many times. The rearrangement joins TRBV7-3 to TRBJ2-3, with 13 bases fitting TRBD2. Germline V gene sequence: CDR1 SGHTA, CDR2 FQGTGA. The CDR3 loop spans 16 amino acids. V lost 5 bases to trimming and J lost 5 bases; unmatched junction nucleotides: 7. CDR3 protein: CASSLGLAGAIDTQYF. Here the CDR3 DNA reads TGTGCCAGCAGCCTTGGACTAGCGGGAGCGATAGATACGCAGTATTTT.

This clonotype was seen ten or more times. The rearrangement links TRBV7-8 to TRBJ1-4, with no clear D. This CDR3 has 17 residues. Germline values: CDR1 SGHVS, CDR2 FQNEAQ. The V and J ends lost 1 base and 4 bases respectively, with 16 bases between them. The CDR3 nucleotides are TGTGCCAGCAGCTTAGGGCGGAAGTACAGCCTTAATGAAAAACTGTTTTTT. Its protein product is CASSLGRKYSLNEKLFF.

In this sample, this clonotype turned up many times. This chain links TRBV7-8 with TRBJ2-7; D ambiguous. The CDR3 is made up of 13 amino acids. The germline gives CDR1 SGHVS, CDR2 FQNEAQ. V was clipped by 0 bases and J by 3 bases, with 6 bases between them. The CDR3 is CASSLAWGYEQYF. In nucleotides, the CDR3 is TGTGCCAGCAGCTTAGCATGGGGCTACGAGCAGTACTTC.

Ten or more counts support this clonotype. The CDR3 sequence is CASSYYSEQYF. The CDR3, as DNA: TGTGCCAGCAGTTACTACTCCGAGCAGTACTTC. V is TRBV6-2 or TRBV6-3 and J is TRBJ2-7; D is unresolved. Germline lookup yields CDR1 MNHEY and CDR2 SVGEGT. Trimming stripped 1 base from V and 6 bases from J, with 4 bases between. The CDR3 runs 11 residues.

This clonotype was seen more than once but under ten times. This CDR3 fails to terminate in the conserved phenylalanine or tryptophan, so it likely reflects a read error. The rearrangement uses TRBV6-5 and TRBJ2-7; unclear D gene. The V and J ends lost 4 bases and 3 bases respectively, with 10 bases between them. Looked up from germline, CDR1 is MNHEY and CDR2 is SVGAGI. The CDR3 consists of 13 residues. This CDR3 reads CASSLGPYYEQYL. The CDR3 region has the DNA TGTGCCAGCAGTTTAGGACCCTACTACGAGCAGTACCTC.

The chain couples TRBV6-1 to TRBJ1-6; TRBD1 is a possible D gene (6 bases). V was trimmed by 7 bases and J by 9 bases, leaving 22 bases between them. The CDR3 loop spans 16 amino acids. Germline CDR1 reads MNHNS; CDR2 reads SASEGT. The CDR3, as DNA: TGTGCCAGCACGCAATGGGCAGGGGATTACGGTTCACCCCTCCACTTT. Translating gives CASTQWAGDYGSPLHF.

This clonotype was recorded at least ten times. The rearrangement uses TRBV28 and TRBJ1-2, with D possibly matching TRBD1 (6 bases). From germline, CDR1 is MDHEN and CDR2 SYDVKM. The CDR3 loop spans 12 amino acids. Deletions cut 6 bases from V and 7 bases from J, with 12 bases between. The CDR3 DNA reads TGTGCCAGCAGCACACAGGGCTTTGGCTACACCTTC. Its protein product is CASSTQGFGYTF.

This clonotype was seen repeatedly, ten times or more. This chain joins TRBV7-9 and TRBJ2-7; 7 nucleotides line up with TRBD2. The CDR3 consists of 13 residues. From germline, CDR1 is SEHNR and CDR2 FQNEAQ (reference sequence). V shed 3 bases and J 5 bases; nucleotides not matched to a gene: 4. CDR3 DNA: TGTGCCAGCAGCTTCTCAGGGAGGGACGAGCAGTACTTC. It codes for CASSFSGRDEQYF.

This clonotype was counted a few times. The chain carries TRBV20-1 and TRBJ1-6; 8 nucleotides agree with TRBD1. Trimming removed 6 bases from V and 5 bases from J; junction bases left unmatched: 12. The CDR3 has 16 amino acids. Germline values: CDR1 DFQATT, CDR2 SNEGSKA (reference sequence). CDR3 DNA sequence: TGCAGTGCCACCGGACAGGGATTTTCGGATAATTCACCCCTCCACTTT. It encodes CSATGQGFSDNSPLHF.

This clonotype has only a few counts. This sequence joins TRBV5-1 and TRBJ2-7; 11 bases line up with TRBD1. Germline V gene sequence: CDR1 SGHRS, CDR2 YFSETQ. With V trimmed by 3 bases and J by 4 bases, 6 bases remained unmatched. The CDR3 is 15 residues long. CDR3 nucleotide sequence: TGCGCCAGCAGCTGGAGGACAGGGGGCGATTACGAGCAGTACTTC. The encoded protein is CASSWRTGGDYEQYF.

The chain combines TRBV25-1 with TRBJ1-2; D uncertain. Between the trimmed V and J ends, which lost 5 bases and 4 bases, there was a span of 14 bases. The length of the CDR3 is 14 residues. Germline loops: CDR1 MGHDK, CDR2 SYGVNS. CDR3 in DNA: TGTGCCAGCAGTAGGGCCTCAAACCCCTATGGCTACACCTTC. This gives the protein CASSRASNPYGYTF.

This clonotype has a count of ten or more. The V and J genes are TRBV20-1 and TRBJ1-2; 7 bases fit TRBD1. Trimming at V came to 2 bases and at J to 0 bases, leaving 3 bases not matched to a gene. CDR3 length: 14 amino acids. Germline CDR1 and CDR2: DFQATT and SNEGSKA (reference sequence). The chain's CDR3 is CSARRDSTNYGYTF. As DNA, the CDR3 is TGCAGTGCTAGAAGGGACAGTACTAACTATGGCTACACCTTC.

The chain is built from TRBV4-1 and TRBJ2-1; possibly TRBD1 for D (6 bases). CDR3 length: 13 residues. V dropped 4 bases and J dropped 9 bases, with 13 bases sitting between them. Germline CDR1 MGHRA, CDR2 YSYEKL. Here the CDR3 reads CASSPTTGSEQFF. The CDR3 coding sequence is TGCGCCAGCAGCCCCACGACAGGATCTGAGCAGTTCTTC.

In this sample, this clonotype turned up many times. This chain connects TRBV20-1 to TRBJ2-1, with a possible D match to TRBD2 (6 bases). V lost 0 bases to trimming and J lost 0 bases, with 12 bases between them. The CDR3 extends over 16 amino acids. From germline, CDR1 is DFQATT and CDR2 SNEGSKA (reference sequence). CDR3 DNA sequence: TGCAGTGCTAGAGATGAGGGCGGGGTCTCCTACAATGAGCAGTTCTTC. Its protein is CSARDEGGVSYNEQFF.

The V gene is TRBV7-2, the J gene TRBJ1-1; D gene ambiguous. This CDR3 spans 17 amino acids. Trimming stripped 2 bases from V and 4 bases from J, with 20 bases between. Germline V gene data show CDR1 as SGHTA and CDR2 as FQGNSA. The CDR3 reads CASSLTPFRLMSTEAFF. The CDR3 DNA reads as TGTGCCAGCAGCTTAACCCCATTTAGGCTAATGAGCACTGAAGCTTTCTTT.

This clonotype is a singleton in its sample. It may be a read error: a sequence one base away is much more abundant. The CDR3 sequence is CASSLGMQGAGELFF. As DNA, the CDR3 is TGTGCCAGCAGTTTAGGGATGCAGGGGGCCGGGGAGCTGTTTTTT. The chain links TRBV28 to TRBJ2-2; the match to TRBD1 covers 7 bases. The CDR3 is made up of 15 amino acids. V gave up 2 bases and J gave up 6 bases; unmatched junction bases: 6. From germline, CDR1 is MDHEN and CDR2 SYDVKM.

The chain joins TRBV20-1 to TRBJ2-7; 7 bases line up with TRBD1. The V gene's germline CDR1 is DFQATT and CDR2 SNEGSKA (reference sequence). With V trimmed by 1 base and J by 2 bases, 2 bases remained unmatched. This CDR3 has 13 amino acids. The CDR3 DNA reads as TGCAGTGCTAGAGTCGGGACAGCCTACGAGCAGTACTTC. Translating it yields CSARVGTAYEQYF.

This clonotype was seen only a few times. The J gene is TRBJ1-2, the V gene TRBV6-5; D perhaps matches TRBD1 (6 bases). Trimming stripped 6 bases from V and 2 bases from J, with 10 bases between. Per the germline V gene, CDR1 is MNHEY and CDR2 is SVGAGI. CDR3 length: 13 amino acids. The CDR3 spells CASSYRENYGYTF. Here the CDR3 DNA reads TGTGCCAGCAGCTACAGGGAGAACTATGGCTACACCTTC.

At least ten counts were recorded for this clonotype. V and J are TRBV28 and TRBJ1-2; no reliable D call. Germline lookup yields CDR1 MDHEN and CDR2 SYDVKM. Trimming stripped 5 bases from V and 2 bases from J, with 15 bases between. The length of the CDR3 is 15 residues. The DNA of the CDR3 is TGTGCCAGCAGTCCCGGGAATTTACTAAACTATGGCTACACCTTC. It is translated as CASSPGNLLNYGYTF.

The V gene is TRBV6-1, the J gene TRBJ2-7, with 8 bases identical to TRBD1. The CDR3 extends over 16 amino acids. Trimming cost V 4 bases and J 2 bases; bases outside gene matches: 10. The germline gives CDR1 MNHNS, CDR2 SASEGT. The CDR3 DNA reads as TGTGCCAGCAGTGCCCGACAGGGGAAAGATGCCTACGAGCAGTACTTC. This encodes CASSARQGKDAYEQYF.

This clonotype appeared many times. This sequence joins TRBV7-2 and TRBJ2-5, with D unclear. The germline CDR1 and CDR2 sequences are SGHTA and FQGNSA. Between the trimmed V and J ends, which lost 0 bases and 5 bases, there was a span of 7 bases. The CDR3 extends over 13 amino acids. The CDR3 sequence is CASSLAGYETQYF. The CDR3 DNA follows: TGTGCCAGCAGCTTAGCGGGATACGAGACCCAGTACTTC.

This clonotype was counted ten times or more. The V call is TRBV20-1, the J call TRBJ2-3; no clear D. This CDR3 is 16 amino acids long. V was clipped by 1 base and J by 2 bases, with 16 bases between them. Per germline, CDR1 DFQATT and CDR2 SNEGSKA (reference sequence). The CDR3 DNA follows: TGCAGTGCTAGAGTTCCTGTGGGAAGGGACACAGATACGCAGTATTTT. Its translation: CSARVPVGRDTDTQYF.

This clonotype has at least ten counts. V gene TRBV30 combines with J gene TRBJ2-2; D is undetermined. This CDR3 is built from 14 residues. The germline CDR1 and CDR2 sequences are GTSNPN and SVGIG (reference sequence). Trimming stripped 2 bases from V and 0 bases from J, with 7 bases between. CDR3 nucleotides: TGTGCCTGGAGTCTCGACACGAACACCGGGGAGCTGTTTTTT. The encoded protein is CAWSLDTNTGELFF.

This clonotype was recorded many times. J is TRBJ2-1 and V is TRBV11-2; D unclear. Germline V gene data show CDR1 as SGHAT and CDR2 as FQNNGV. V lost 5 bases to trimming and J lost 6 bases, with 11 bases between them. CDR3 length: 13 amino acids. The CDR3 DNA reads as TGTGCCAGCAGCCCCTCGTATTTCAATGAGCAGTTCTTC. It is translated as CASSPSYFNEQFF.

The J gene is TRBJ1-2, the V gene TRBV3-1; D unresolved. Trimming removed 0 bases from V and 6 bases from J, with 8 bases in between. The CDR3 is 13 residues long. CDR1 is LGHDT, CDR2 YNNKEL, per germline (reference sequence). The CDR3 nucleotides read TGTGCCAGCAGCCAAGAACTACGAAATGGCTACACCTTC. Residues: CASSQELRNGYTF.

V usage is TRBV4-2 and J usage is TRBJ2-7; 10 nucleotides agree with TRBD2. V shed 1 base, J shed 3 bases, and the junction held 6 bases outside the gene matches. CDR1 LGHNA and CDR2 YNFKEQ come from the germline V gene. This CDR3 has 16 amino acids. CDR3 amino acids: CASSQVVLAGDYEQYF. CDR3 nucleotide sequence: TGTGCCAGCAGCCAAGTGGTGCTAGCGGGGGACTACGAGCAGTACTTC.

At least ten counts were recorded for this clonotype. V is TRBV20-1 and J is TRBJ2-1, with TRBD2 matching 14 bases. The CDR3 is made up of 16 amino acids. Per germline, CDR1 DFQATT and CDR2 SNEGSKA (reference sequence). With V trimmed by 0 bases and J by 7 bases, 5 bases remained unmatched. The CDR3 is CSAREFGLAGGNEQFF. In nucleotides, the CDR3 is TGCAGTGCTAGAGAATTTGGACTAGCGGGAGGAAATGAGCAGTTCTTC.

The chain joins TRBV5-1 to TRBJ2-2, with TRBD2 as a possible D gene (5 bases). Trimming stripped 4 bases from V and 0 bases from J, with 13 bases between. Germline CDR1 reads SGHRS; CDR2 reads YFSETQ. This CDR3 is built from 16 residues. The CDR3 sequence is CASSPRELTNTGELFF. The CDR3 nucleotides are TGCGCCAGCAGCCCCCGGGAACTGACGAACACCGGGGAGCTGTTTTTT.